The 2 T cell receptor beta chains listed next were all sequenced from one sample in a study of control samples from healthy donors and cancer patients (dated by TCRdb to about 2020). The library was produced with the immunoSEQ multiplex PCR assay. TCRdb retrieved this table from immuneACCESS and kept in-frame rearrangements only. Not all clones are present; in checked studies, unresolved V genes account for under half, and no reason is known for the remainder. The sample table shows around 75,000 clones, and nearly 85% are seen once. The top ten constitute 28% of the sample. The sample consisted of blood. The source of these receptors is a man in his fifties or sixties in good health.

With regard to this clone: One end of the junction fails to match germline, which may point to a read error. The rearrangement joins TRBV7-7 to TRBJ2-1; 8 nucleotides line up with TRBD2. Germline CDR1 and CDR2: SSHAT and FNYEAQ (reference sequence). This CDR3 is 13 amino acids long. The CDR3 sequence is CASSSGLAREQFF. The CDR3 coding sequence is TGTGCTAGCAGCTCCGGACTAGCCCGGGAGCAGTTCTTC.

This chain uses TRBV28 with TRBJ2-1; 12 bases match TRBD2. Trimming cost V 6 bases and J 8 bases; bases outside gene matches: 8. The CDR3 has 15 amino acids. The germline V gene encodes CDR1 MDHEN and CDR2 SYDVKM. CDR3 loop: CASRSSGGGWDEQFF. CDR3 nucleotides: TGTGCCAGCAGATCTAGCGGGGGGGGCTGGGATGAGCAGTTCTTC. Supplemented by reference TRBV28 and TRBJ2-1, the full variable domain reads DVKVTQSSRYLVKRTGEKVFLECVQDMDHENMFWYRQDPGLGLRLIYFSYDVKMKEKGDIPEGYSVSREKKERFSLILESASTNQTSMYLCASRSSGGGWDEQFFGPGTRLTVL.